Each of the 26 T cell receptor beta chains below was sequenced from the same sample in a study of cytomegalovirus exposure and HLA in healthy donors. A multiplex PCR was run with 60 Vbeta primers and 13 Jbeta primers. Clones were sequenced by immunoSEQ multiplex PCR, and TCRdb holds only the in-frame ones, with some missing. The sample yields under 120,000 clones, less than 75% seen once. The sequencing sample was made of PBMCs. These receptors were obtained from a man aged 35-49 years in good health and CMV-seropositive.

This rearrangement joins TRBV28 to TRBJ2-7, with a weak D call TRBD1 (5 bases). V lost 5 bases to trimming and J lost 3 bases, with 8 bases between them. This CDR3 spans 12 amino acids. Looked up from germline, CDR1 is MDHEN and CDR2 is SYDVKM. For the CDR3, the DNA is TGTGCCAGCAGTAAGGGGATCTACGAGCAGTACTTC. Its translation is CASSKGIYEQYF.

This sequence joins TRBV7-9 and TRBJ2-7, with a possible D match to TRBD1 (5 bases). Per germline, CDR1 SEHNR and CDR2 FQNEAQ (reference sequence). The CDR3 has 14 residues. V gave up 5 bases and J gave up 5 bases, with 16 bases separating them. The CDR3 region is CASSPRVGVHEQYF. Here the CDR3 DNA reads TGTGCCAGCAGCCCCCGAGTAGGGGTCCACGAGCAGTACTTC.

The chain links TRBV21-1 to TRBJ2-3; the table's D call, TRBD1, was not checked against the DNA. TRBV21-1 is tagged as a pseudogene. The CDR3 has 16 amino acids. CDR3 sequence reads: CASSKARQGVGDTQYF. CDR3 in DNA: TGTGCCAGCAGCAAAGCGCGACAGGGGGTTGGTGATACGCAGTATTTT.

The rearrangement joins TRBV30 to TRBJ2-7, with D possibly matching TRBD1 (5 bases). V lost 3 bases, J lost 4 bases, and 16 bases lay in between. CDR1 and CDR2 (germline): GTSNPN, SVGIG (reference sequence). The CDR3 sequence is 14 residues long. CDR3 protein: CAWSSWRRVYEQYV. The DNA for the CDR3 is TGTGCCTGGAGCTCTTGGCGCAGGGTTTACGAGCAGTACGTC.

The chain employs TRBV19 and TRBJ2-5; unclear D gene. This CDR3 spans 14 amino acids. Per germline, CDR1 LNHDA and CDR2 SQIVND (reference sequence). V lost 3 bases, J lost 5 bases, and 13 bases lay in between. Written as DNA, the CDR3 is TGTGCCAGTAGTATCTCTTATATTAGTGAGACCCAGTACTTC. Protein product: CASSISYISETQYF.

CDR3 in amino acids: CASSLSGGRFSYNEQFF. CDR3 bases: TGTGCCAGCAGCCTAAGCGGGGGACGATTCTCCTACAATGAGCAGTTCTTC. The chain couples TRBV11-2 to TRBJ2-1; TRBD2 matches at 8 bases. This CDR3 contains 17 residues. Trimming removed 5 bases from V and 0 bases from J; junction bases left unmatched: 9. Germline lookup yields CDR1 SGHAT and CDR2 FQNNGV.

The chain uses TRBV19 and TRBJ1-5, with D tentatively TRBD1 (6 bases). The germline V gene encodes CDR1 LNHDA and CDR2 SQIVND (reference sequence). The V gene lost 5 bases and the J gene lost 4 bases, with 12 bases spanning the gap. The CDR3 consists of 14 residues. The CDR3 DNA sequence: TGTGCCAGTAGTTTAGGACAGAGGAATCAGCCCCAGCATTTT. Its protein is CASSLGQRNQPQHF.

This clone has only a few counts. The chain couples TRBV28 to TRBJ2-7; the match to TRBD2 covers 12 bases. CDR3 length: 14 residues. The trim removed 5 bases at V and 5 bases at J, leaving 4 bases unmatched. The germline V gene encodes CDR1 MDHEN and CDR2 SYDVKM. The CDR3 sequence: CASSLAGGSHEQYV. CDR3 nucleotides: TGTGCCAGCAGTCTAGCGGGAGGGAGTCACGAGCAGTACGTC.

The chain employs TRBV4-2 and TRBJ2-2, with TRBD1 matching 10 bases. This CDR3 spans 17 amino acids. The germline V gene has CDR1 LGHNA and CDR2 YNFKEQ. J gave up 4 bases and V 0 bases, and 5 bases lay outside the gene matches. The CDR3 DNA follows: TGTGCCAGCAGCCAAGATCCATGGACAGGGGGCACCGGGGAGCTGTTTTTT. Encoded protein: CASSQDPWTGGTGELFF.

The genes are TRBV5-6 and TRBJ1-6, with TRBD1 matching 12 bases. Germline V CDR1 and CDR2: SGHDT, YYEEEE. CDR3 length: 14 residues. Trimming took 5 bases from V and 11 from J; bases not matched to a gene: 5. The CDR3 reads CASSWDRGLTPLHF. For the CDR3, the DNA is TGTGCCAGCAGTTGGGACAGGGGGCTGACACCCCTCCACTTT.

The count of this clone is one. The rearrangement links TRBV15 to TRBJ1-5; tentative D call: TRBD1 (5 bases). Germline-derived CDR1 and CDR2 are LNHNV and YYDKDF (reference sequence). This CDR3 is 15 amino acids long. V lost 0 bases and J 4 bases, leaving 10 bases between the germline ends. The CDR3 DNA reads TGTGCCACCAGCAGAGATAGGACATTAAATCAGCCCCAGCATTTT. Its translation is CATSRDRTLNQPQHF.

The V and J genes are TRBV5-4 and TRBJ2-5, with D perhaps TRBD2 (5 bases). The CDR3 contains 13 residues. CDR1 is SGHNT and CDR2 is YYREEE in the germline V gene (reference sequence). V gave up 0 bases and J gave up 5 bases, with 8 bases separating them. The CDR3 nucleotides read TGTGCCAGCAGCTTGGGTCTAGCTGAGACCCAGTACTTC. The encoded protein is CASSLGLAETQYF. Full variable domain (rest looked up from reference TRBV5-4 and TRBJ2-5): ETGVTQSPTHLIKTRGQQVTLRCSSQSGHNTVSWYQQALGQGPQFIFQYYREEENGRGNFPPRFSGLQFPNYSSELNVNALELDDSALYLCASSLGLAETQYFGPGTRLLVL.

The genes are TRBV7-9 and TRBJ2-3; TRBD2 matches at 10 bases. The CDR3 is 18 residues long. Trimming at V came to 1 base and at J to 6 bases, leaving 13 bases not matched to a gene. Germline V gene data show CDR1 as SEHNR and CDR2 as FQNEAQ (reference sequence). In DNA, the CDR3 is TGTGCCAGCAGCTTAGGTTGGGGGTTAGCGGGAGGTCCCGATACGCAGTATTTT. Protein product: CASSLGWGLAGGPDTQYF.

The gene calls are TRBV4-1 and TRBJ2-5; the match to TRBD1 covers 7 bases. The length of the CDR3 is 15 residues. Per the germline V gene, CDR1 is MGHRA and CDR2 is YSYEKL. Trimming took 1 base from V and 9 from J; bases not matched to a gene: 11. DNA for the CDR3: TGCGCCAGCAGCCAAGGGACGTTAGACAGGGAGTCCCAGTACTTC. This encodes CASSQGTLDRESQYF.

With regard to this clone: Its ends do not fully match the called genes, so a read error is possible. V usage is TRBV7-9 and J usage is TRBJ1-1; D not resolved. The CDR3 contains 12 residues. The germline V gene has CDR1 SEHNR and CDR2 FQNEAQ (reference sequence). The CDR3 DNA reads as TGTTCCAGCAGCTTTCGGGGCACTGAAGCTTTCTTT. Translation gives CSSSFRGTEAFF.

The CDR3: CASSAGQGVLGGYTF. The CDR3 DNA reads TGTGCCAGCAGCGCGGGACAGGGGGTTCTTGGTGGCTACACCTTC. The chain combines TRBV28 with TRBJ1-2, with TRBD1 matching over 11 bases. The trim removed 6 bases at V and 7 bases at J, leaving 10 bases unmatched. The CDR3 spans 15 residues. Germline V gives CDR1 MDHEN, CDR2 SYDVKM.

V usage is TRBV6-1 and J usage is TRBJ2-7; D perhaps matches TRBD2 (5 bases). V lost 4 bases, J lost 3 bases, and 7 bases lay in between. CDR3 length: 12 amino acids. Germline V gene sequence: CDR1 MNHNS, CDR2 SASEGT. CDR3 nucleotides: TGTGCCAGCAGTGGGACTTTCTACGAGCAGTACTTC. Translated: CASSGTFYEQYF.

In this sample, this clone turned up a few times. This chain joins TRBV18 and TRBJ2-5; 8 positions match TRBD2. Trimming removed 5 bases from V and 4 bases from J; junction bases left unmatched: 3. The CDR3 is made up of 13 amino acids. In germline, CDR1 is KGHSH, CDR2 LQKENI. The CDR3 region has the DNA TGTGCCAGCTCAGGAAGCGGGAGAGAGACCCAGTACTTC. Its translation: CASSGSGRETQYF.

This rearrangement joins TRBV7-9 to TRBJ1-2; no definite D call. V dropped 8 bases and J dropped 4 bases, with 14 bases sitting between them. Germline V gene sequence: CDR1 SEHNR, CDR2 FQNEAQ (reference sequence). The CDR3 covers 13 residues. The CDR3 loop reads CASARGSSYGYTF. The CDR3 bases are TGTGCCAGCGCTCGAGGATCCTCCTATGGCTACACCTTC.

V gene TRBV18 combines with J gene TRBJ2-7; TRBD1 agrees at 9 bases. V was pared by 4 bases and J by 5 bases, with 9 bases of the junction left unmatched. The CDR3 is 15 residues long. The germline CDR1 and CDR2 sequences are KGHSH and LQKENI. CDR3 DNA: TGTGCCAGCTCACTATGGACAGGGGCAGGGGACGAGCAGTACTTC. Translated: CASSLWTGAGDEQYF.

This clone has more than one count but fewer than ten. The rearrangement joins TRBV7-9 to TRBJ2-7; a weak D match, TRBD1 (6 bases). The V end was cut by 5 bases, the J end by 0 bases, with 20 bases between. This CDR3 spans 17 amino acids. Germline V gene data show CDR1 as SEHNR and CDR2 as FQNEAQ (reference sequence). Here the CDR3 reads CASSATPGTSVSYEQYF. The DNA for the CDR3 is TGTGCCAGCAGCGCCACACCCGGGACATCGGTCTCCTACGAGCAGTACTTC.

Note on this clone: One end of the junction fails to match germline, which may point to a read error. The chain uses TRBV11-2 and TRBJ1-2; 9 bases fit TRBD1. CDR3 length: 14 residues. Germline CDR1 SGHAT, CDR2 FQNNGV. The CDR3 reads CASSAVQGAGGYAF. DNA for the CDR3: TGTGCCAGCAGCGCCGTACAGGGGGCTGGGGGCTACGCCTTC.

The chain employs TRBV4-1 and TRBJ2-4; TRBD2 matches at 8 bases. The germline CDR1 and CDR2 sequences are MGHRA and YSYEKL. Trimming removed 0 bases from V and 5 bases from J; junction bases left unmatched: 3. This CDR3 region has 15 residues. CDR3 sequence reads: CASSQDATSENIQYF. The CDR3 DNA reads TGCGCCAGCAGCCAAGACGCGACTAGCGAAAACATTCAGTACTTC.

The chain is built from TRBV6-5 and TRBJ2-7, with 10 bases lining up with TRBD2. Looked up from germline, CDR1 is MNHEY and CDR2 is SVGAGI. The CDR3 contains 15 residues. V trimming: 0 bases; J trimming: 4 bases; junction bases outside the gene matches: 3. CDR3 sequence (DNA): TGTGCCAGCAGTTACTCGATACTAGCGGGATACGAGCAGTACTTC. Residues: CASSYSILAGYEQYF.

This chain links TRBV6-1 with TRBJ2-7, with D perhaps matching TRBD1 (6 bases). Germline V CDR1 and CDR2: MNHNS, SASEGT. The CDR3 has 14 residues. V was pared by 4 bases and J by 6 bases, with 16 bases between. CDR3 DNA: TGTGCCAGCAGTGGGGGGCCCGAGGTGGGCGAGCAGTACGTC. This codes for CASSGGPEVGEQYV.

V is TRBV9 and J is TRBJ1-5, with TRBD1 as a possible D gene (6 bases). CDR1 and CDR2 from the germline V gene are SGDLS and YYNGEE. Trimming left V 4 bases short and J 4 bases short, with 15 bases between. The CDR3 loop spans 15 amino acids. The CDR3 spells CASSSGQGFNQPQHF. CDR3 sequence (DNA): TGTGCCAGCAGCTCGGGCCAGGGGTTTAATCAGCCCCAGCATTTT.